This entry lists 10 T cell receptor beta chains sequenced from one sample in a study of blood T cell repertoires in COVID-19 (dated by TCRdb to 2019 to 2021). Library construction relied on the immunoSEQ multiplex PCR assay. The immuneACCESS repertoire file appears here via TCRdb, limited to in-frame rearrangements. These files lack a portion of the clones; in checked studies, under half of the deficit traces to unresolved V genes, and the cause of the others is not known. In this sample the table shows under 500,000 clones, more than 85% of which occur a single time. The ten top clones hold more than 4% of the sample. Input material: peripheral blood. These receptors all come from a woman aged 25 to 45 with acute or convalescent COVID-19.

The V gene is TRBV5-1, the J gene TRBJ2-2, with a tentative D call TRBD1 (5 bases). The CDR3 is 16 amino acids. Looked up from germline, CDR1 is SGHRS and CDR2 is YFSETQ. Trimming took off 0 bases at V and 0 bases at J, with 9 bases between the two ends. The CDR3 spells CASSLDGQPNTGELFF. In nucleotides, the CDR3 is TGCGCCAGCAGCTTGGACGGACAACCGAACACCGGGGAGCTGTTTTTT.

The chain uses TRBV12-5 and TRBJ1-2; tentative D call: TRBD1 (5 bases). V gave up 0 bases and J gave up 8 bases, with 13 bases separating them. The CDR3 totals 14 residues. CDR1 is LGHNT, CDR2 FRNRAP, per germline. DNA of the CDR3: TGTGCTAGTGGTTTGGTATGGCAGGGTGAAGGCTACACCTTC. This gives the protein CASGLVWQGEGYTF.

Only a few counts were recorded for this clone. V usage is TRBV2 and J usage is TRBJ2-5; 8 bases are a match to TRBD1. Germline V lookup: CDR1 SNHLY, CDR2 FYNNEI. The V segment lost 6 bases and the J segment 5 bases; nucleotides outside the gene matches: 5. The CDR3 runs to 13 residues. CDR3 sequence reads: CASRGQAVETQYF. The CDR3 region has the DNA TGTGCCAGCAGGGGACAGGCGGTGGAGACCCAGTACTTC.

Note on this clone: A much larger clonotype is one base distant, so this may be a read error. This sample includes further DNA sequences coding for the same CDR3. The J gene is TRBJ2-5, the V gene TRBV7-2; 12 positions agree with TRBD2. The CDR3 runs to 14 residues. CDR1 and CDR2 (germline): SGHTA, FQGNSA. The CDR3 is CASSLAGGRETQYF. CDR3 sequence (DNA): TGTGCCAGCAGCCTAGCGGGGGGGCGAGAGACCCAGTACTTC.

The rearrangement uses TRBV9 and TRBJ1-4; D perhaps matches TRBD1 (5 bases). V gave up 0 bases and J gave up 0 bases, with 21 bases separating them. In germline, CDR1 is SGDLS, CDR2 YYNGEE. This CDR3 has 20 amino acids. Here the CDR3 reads CASSVAVDREHSATNEKLFF. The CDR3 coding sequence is TGTGCCAGCAGCGTAGCTGTCGACAGAGAACACTCTGCAACTAATGAAAAACTGTTTTTT.

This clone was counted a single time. The CDR3 here is CAWRRAGGGEQYF. CDR3 nucleotide sequence: TGTGCCTGGAGGCGGGCAGGGGGTGGCGAGCAGTACTTC. This chain uses TRBV30 with TRBJ2-7; TRBD1 agrees at 7 bases. The CDR3 is 13 amino acids. With 3 bases clipped from V and 6 bases from J, the junction kept 8 bases outside the gene matches. The germline V gene has CDR1 GTSNPN and CDR2 SVGIG (reference sequence).

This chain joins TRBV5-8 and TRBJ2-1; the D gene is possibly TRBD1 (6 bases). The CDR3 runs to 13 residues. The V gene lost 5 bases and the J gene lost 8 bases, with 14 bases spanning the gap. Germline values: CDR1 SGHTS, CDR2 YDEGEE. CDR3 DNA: TGTGCCAGCAGTACACAGGGTTTAGATGAGCAGTTCTTC. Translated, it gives CASSTQGLDEQFF.

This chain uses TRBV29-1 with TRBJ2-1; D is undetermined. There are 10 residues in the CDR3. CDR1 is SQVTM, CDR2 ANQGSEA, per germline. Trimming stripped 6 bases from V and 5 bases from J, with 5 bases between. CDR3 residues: CSVSNNEQFF. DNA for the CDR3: TGCAGCGTCTCTAACAATGAGCAGTTCTTC.

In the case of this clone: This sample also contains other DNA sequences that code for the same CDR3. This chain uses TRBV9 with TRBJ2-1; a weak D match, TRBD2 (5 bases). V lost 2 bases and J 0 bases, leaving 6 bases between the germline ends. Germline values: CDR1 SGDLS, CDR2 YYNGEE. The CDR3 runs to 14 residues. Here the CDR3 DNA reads TGTGCCAGCAGCGTCACTAGCTCCTACAATGAGCAGTTCTTC. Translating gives CASSVTSSYNEQFF. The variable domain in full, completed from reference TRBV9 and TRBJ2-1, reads DSGVTQTPKHLITATGQRVTLRCSPRSGDLSVYWYQQSLDQGLQFLIQYYNGEERAKGNILERFSAQQFPDLHSELNLSSLELGDSALYFCASSVTSSYNEQFFGPGTRLTVL.

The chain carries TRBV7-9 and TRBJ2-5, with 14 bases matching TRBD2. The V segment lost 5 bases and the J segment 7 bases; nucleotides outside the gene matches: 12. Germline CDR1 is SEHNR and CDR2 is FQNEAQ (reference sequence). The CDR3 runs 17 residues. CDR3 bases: TGTGCCAGCAGCCCGGGGACTAGCGGGGGACTCTCGGGGACCCAGTACTTC. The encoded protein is CASSPGTSGGLSGTQYF. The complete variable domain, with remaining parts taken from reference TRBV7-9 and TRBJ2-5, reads DTGVSQNPRHKITKRGQNVTFRCDPISEHNRLYWYRQTLGQGPEFLTYFQNEAQLEKSRLLSDRFSAERPKGSFSTLEIQRTEQGDSAMYLCASSPGTSGGLSGTQYFGPGTRLLVL.